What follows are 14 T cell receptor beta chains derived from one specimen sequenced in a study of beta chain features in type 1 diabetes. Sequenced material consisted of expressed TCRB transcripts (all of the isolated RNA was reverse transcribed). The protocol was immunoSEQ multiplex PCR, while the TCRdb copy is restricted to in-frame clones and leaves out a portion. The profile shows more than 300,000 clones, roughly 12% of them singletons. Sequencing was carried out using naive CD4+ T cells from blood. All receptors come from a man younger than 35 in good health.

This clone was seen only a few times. The CDR3 bases are TGTGCCATCGGGGGACCTAACTACAATGAGCAGTTCTTC. It is translated as CAIGGPNYNEQFF. The chain uses TRBV19 and TRBJ2-1, with a possible D match to TRBD2 (6 bases). Germline assignment: CDR1 LNHDA and CDR2 SQIVND (reference sequence). The CDR3 contains 13 residues. V shed 10 bases and J shed 3 bases, with 13 bases lying between them.

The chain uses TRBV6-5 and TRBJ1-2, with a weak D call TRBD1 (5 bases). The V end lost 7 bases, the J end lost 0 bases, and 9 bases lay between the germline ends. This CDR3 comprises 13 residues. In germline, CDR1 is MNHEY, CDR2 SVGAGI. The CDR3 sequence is CASMDKTNYGYTF. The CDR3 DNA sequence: TGTGCCAGCATGGACAAGACTAACTATGGCTACACCTTC.

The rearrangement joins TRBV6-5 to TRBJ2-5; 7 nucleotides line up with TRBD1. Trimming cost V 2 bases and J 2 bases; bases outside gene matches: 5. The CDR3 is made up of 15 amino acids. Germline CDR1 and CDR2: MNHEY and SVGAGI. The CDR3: CASSYVGTAQETQYF. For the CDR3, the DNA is TGTGCCAGCAGTTACGTCGGGACAGCTCAAGAGACCCAGTACTTC.

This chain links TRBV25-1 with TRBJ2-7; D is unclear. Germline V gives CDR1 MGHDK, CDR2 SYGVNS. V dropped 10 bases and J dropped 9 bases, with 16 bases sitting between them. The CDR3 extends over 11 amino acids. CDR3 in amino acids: CATDPGPAQYF. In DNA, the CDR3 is TGTGCCACCGATCCGGGTCCCGCGCAGTACTTC.

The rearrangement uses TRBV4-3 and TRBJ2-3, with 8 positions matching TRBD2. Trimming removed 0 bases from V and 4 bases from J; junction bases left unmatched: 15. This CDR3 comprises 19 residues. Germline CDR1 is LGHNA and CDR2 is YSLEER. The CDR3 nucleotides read TGCGCCAGCAGCCAAGACGGATTGGGGACTAGAATTAAGGCAGATACGCAGTATTTT. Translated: CASSQDGLGTRIKADTQYF.

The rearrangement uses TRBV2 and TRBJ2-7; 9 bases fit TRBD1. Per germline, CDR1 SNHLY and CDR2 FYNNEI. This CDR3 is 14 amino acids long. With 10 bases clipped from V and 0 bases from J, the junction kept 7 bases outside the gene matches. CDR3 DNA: TGTGCCACCCGGGACAGGGTAAGCTCCTACGAGCAGTACTTC. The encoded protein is CATRDRVSSYEQYF.

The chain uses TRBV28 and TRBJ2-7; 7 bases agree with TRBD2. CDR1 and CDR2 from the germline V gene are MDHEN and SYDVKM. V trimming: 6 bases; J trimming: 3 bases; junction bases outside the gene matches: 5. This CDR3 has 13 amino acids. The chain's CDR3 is CASRPGGGYEQYF. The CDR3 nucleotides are TGTGCCAGCAGGCCAGGCGGGGGCTACGAGCAGTACTTC. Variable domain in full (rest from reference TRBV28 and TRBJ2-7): DVKVTQSSRYLVKRTGEKVFLECVQDMDHENMFWYRQDPGLGLRLIYFSYDVKMKEKGDIPEGYSVSREKKERFSLILESASTNQTSMYLCASRPGGGYEQYFGPGTRLTVT.

The CDR3 reads CAIKWTGIEQTEAFF. CDR3 sequence (DNA): TGTGCCATCAAATGGACAGGGATCGAACAGACTGAAGCTTTCTTT. J is TRBJ1-1 and V is TRBV10-3, with 8 bases matching TRBD1. Germline trimming cut 7 bases from V and 5 bases from J; bases unmatched to any gene: 12. CDR3 length: 15 amino acids. Germline CDR1 is ENHRY and CDR2 is SYGVKD.

The CDR3: CASSPRAGVTDTQYF. CDR3 DNA: TGTGCCAGCAGCCCTCGGGCGGGAGTGACAGATACGCAGTATTTT. V and J are TRBV9 and TRBJ2-3; 7 nucleotides agree with TRBD2. Germline loops: CDR1 SGDLS, CDR2 YYNGEE. With V trimmed by 4 bases and J by 3 bases, 8 bases remained unmatched. This CDR3 spans 15 amino acids.

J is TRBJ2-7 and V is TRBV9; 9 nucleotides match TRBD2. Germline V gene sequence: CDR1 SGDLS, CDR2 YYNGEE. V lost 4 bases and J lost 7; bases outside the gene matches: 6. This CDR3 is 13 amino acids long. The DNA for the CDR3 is TGTGCCAGCAGCCCCCGTCTAGCGGGAGAGCAGTACTTC. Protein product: CASSPRLAGEQYF.

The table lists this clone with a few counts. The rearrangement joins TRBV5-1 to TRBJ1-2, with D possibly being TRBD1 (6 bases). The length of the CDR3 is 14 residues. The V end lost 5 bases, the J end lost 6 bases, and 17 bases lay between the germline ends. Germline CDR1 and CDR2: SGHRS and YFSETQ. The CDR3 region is CASSYISRTDGYTF. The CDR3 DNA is TGCGCCAGCAGTTATATCTCTCGGACAGATGGCTACACCTTC.

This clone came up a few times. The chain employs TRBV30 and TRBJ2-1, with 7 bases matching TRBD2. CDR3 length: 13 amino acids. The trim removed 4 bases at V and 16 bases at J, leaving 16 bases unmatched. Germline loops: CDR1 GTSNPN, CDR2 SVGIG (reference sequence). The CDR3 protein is CAWKQAGPLNSFF. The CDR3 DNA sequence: TGTGCCTGGAAGCAAGCGGGGCCTCTGAACTCATTCTTC.

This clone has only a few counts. CDR3 sequence (DNA): TGTGCCAGCTCACCGGGACAGGAGTATGGCTACACCTTC. Encoded protein: CASSPGQEYGYTF. The chain employs TRBV18 and TRBJ1-2; 8 nucleotides match TRBD1. The germline V gene encodes CDR1 KGHSH and CDR2 LQKENI. The CDR3 runs 13 residues. Germline trimming cut 3 bases from V and 5 bases from J; bases unmatched to any gene: 2.

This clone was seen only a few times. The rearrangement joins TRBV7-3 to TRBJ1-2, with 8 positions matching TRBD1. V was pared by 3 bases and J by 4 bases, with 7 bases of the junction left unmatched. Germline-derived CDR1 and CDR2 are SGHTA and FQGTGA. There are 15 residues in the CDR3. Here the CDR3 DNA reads TGTGCCAGCAGCTTGGCGGGACAGGACGGCTATGGCTACACCTTC. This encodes CASSLAGQDGYGYTF. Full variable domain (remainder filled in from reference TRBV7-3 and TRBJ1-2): GAGVSQTPSNKVTEKGKYVELRCDPISGHTALYWYRQSLGQGPEFLIYFQGTGAADDSGLPNDRFFAVRPEGSVSTLKIQRTERGDSAVYLCASSLAGQDGYGYTFGSGTRLTVV.